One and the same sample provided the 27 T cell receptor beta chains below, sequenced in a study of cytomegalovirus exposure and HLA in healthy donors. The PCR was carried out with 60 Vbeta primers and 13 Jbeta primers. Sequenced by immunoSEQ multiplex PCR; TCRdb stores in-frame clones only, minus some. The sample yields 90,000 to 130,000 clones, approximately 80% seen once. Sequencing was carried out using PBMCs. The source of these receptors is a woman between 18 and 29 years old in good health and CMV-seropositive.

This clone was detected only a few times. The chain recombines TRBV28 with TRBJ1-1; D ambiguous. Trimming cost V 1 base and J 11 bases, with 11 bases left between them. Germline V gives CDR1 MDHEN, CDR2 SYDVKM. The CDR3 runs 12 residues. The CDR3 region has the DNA TGTGCCAGCAGTTTATCGGGGTTGGGGGCTTTCTTT. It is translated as CASSLSGLGAFF. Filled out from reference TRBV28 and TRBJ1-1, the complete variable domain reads DVKVTQSSRYLVKRTGEKVFLECVQDMDHENMFWYRQDPGLGLRLIYFSYDVKMKEKGDIPEGYSVSREKKERFSLILESASTNQTSMYLCASSLSGLGAFFGQGTRLTVV.

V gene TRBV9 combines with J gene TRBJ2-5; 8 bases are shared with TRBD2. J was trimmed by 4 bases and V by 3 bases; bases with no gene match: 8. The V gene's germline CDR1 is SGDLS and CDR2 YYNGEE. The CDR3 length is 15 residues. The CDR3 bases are TGTGCCAGCAGCGCCGGGGGGGTCGCCGGAGAGACCCAGTACTTC. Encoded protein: CASSAGGVAGETQYF.

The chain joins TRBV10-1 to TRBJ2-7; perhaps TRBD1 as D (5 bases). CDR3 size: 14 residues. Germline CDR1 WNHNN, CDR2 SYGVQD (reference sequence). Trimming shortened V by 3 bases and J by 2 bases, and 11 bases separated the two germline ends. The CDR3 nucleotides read TGCGCCAGCAGTGAACCAGACAGAACCTACGAGCAGTACTTC. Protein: CASSEPDRTYEQYF.

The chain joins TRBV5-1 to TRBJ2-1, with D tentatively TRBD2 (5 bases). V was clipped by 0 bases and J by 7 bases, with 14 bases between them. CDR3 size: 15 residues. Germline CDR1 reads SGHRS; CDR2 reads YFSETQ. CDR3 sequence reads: CASSLGDPSGNEQFF. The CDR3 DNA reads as TGCGCCAGCAGCTTGGGTGACCCATCGGGGAATGAGCAGTTCTTC.

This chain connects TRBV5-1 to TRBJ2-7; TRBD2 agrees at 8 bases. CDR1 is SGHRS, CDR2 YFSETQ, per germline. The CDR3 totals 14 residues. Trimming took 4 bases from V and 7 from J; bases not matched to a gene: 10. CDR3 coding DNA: TGCGCCAGCAGCCTGACTAGCGTCGGCTTGGAGCAGTACTTC. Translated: CASSLTSVGLEQYF.

In nucleotides, the CDR3 is TGTGCCAGCAGCCAAGGGAACAGGGCCTACGAGCAGTACTTC. It translates to CASSQGNRAYEQYF. The rearrangement uses TRBV4-2 and TRBJ2-7; D possibly corresponds to TRBD1 (6 bases). Germline CDR1 reads LGHNA; CDR2 reads YNFKEQ. Trimming cost V 1 base and J 2 bases, with 9 bases left between them. CDR3 size: 14 residues.

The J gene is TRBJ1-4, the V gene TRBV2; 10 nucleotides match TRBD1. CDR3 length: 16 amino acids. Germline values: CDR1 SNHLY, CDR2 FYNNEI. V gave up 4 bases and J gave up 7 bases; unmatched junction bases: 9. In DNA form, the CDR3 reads TGTGCCAGCAGTGGATACTCGAGGACAGGGGGTGAAAAACTGTTTTTT. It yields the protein CASSGYSRTGGEKLFF.

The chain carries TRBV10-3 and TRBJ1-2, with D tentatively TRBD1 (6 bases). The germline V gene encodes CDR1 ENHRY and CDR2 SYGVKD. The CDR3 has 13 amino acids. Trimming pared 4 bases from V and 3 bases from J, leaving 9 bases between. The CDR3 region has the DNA TGTGCCATCAGTGGGGGGCTACACTATGGCTACACCTTC. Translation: CAISGGLHYGYTF.

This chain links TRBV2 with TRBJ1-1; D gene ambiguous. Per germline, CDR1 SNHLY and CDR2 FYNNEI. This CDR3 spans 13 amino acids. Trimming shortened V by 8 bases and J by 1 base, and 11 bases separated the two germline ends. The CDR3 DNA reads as TGTGCCAGCGTTTCTCTTAGGAACACTGAAGCTTTCTTT. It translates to CASVSLRNTEAFF.

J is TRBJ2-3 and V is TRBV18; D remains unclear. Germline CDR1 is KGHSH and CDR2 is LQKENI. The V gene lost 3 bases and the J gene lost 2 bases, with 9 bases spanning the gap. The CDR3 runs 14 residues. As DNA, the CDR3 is TGTGCCAGCTCACCCTTGGCGGACACAGATACGCAGTATTTT. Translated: CASSPLADTDTQYF. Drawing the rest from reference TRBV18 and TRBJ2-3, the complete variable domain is NAGVMQNPRHLVRRRGQEARLRCSPMKGHSHVYWYRQLPEEGLKFMVYLQKENIIDESGMPKERFSAEFPKEGPSILRIQQVVRGDSAAYFCASSPLADTDTQYFGPGTRLTVL.

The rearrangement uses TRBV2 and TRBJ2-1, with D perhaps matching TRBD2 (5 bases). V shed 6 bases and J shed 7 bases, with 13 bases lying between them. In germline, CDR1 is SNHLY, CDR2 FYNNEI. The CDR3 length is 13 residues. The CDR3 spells CASRPGMGNEQFF. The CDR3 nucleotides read TGTGCCAGCAGGCCGGGAATGGGGAATGAGCAGTTCTTC.

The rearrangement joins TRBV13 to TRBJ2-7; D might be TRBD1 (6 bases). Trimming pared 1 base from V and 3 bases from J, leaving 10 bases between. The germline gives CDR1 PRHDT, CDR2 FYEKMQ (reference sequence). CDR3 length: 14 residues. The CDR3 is CASSLAGASYEQYF. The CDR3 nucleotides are TGTGCCAGCAGCTTAGCAGGGGCCAGCTACGAGCAGTACTTC.

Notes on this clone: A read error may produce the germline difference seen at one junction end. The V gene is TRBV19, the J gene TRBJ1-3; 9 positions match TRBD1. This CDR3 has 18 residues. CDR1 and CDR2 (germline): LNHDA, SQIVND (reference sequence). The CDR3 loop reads CATSIRRIQGAAGNTIYF. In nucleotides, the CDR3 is TGTGCCACTAGTATTAGGAGAATACAGGGGGCAGCTGGAAACACCATATATTTT.

CDR3 sequence (DNA): TGTGCCAGCAGCTTAACAGGCAATAATCAGCCCCAGCATTTT. Translating gives CASSLTGNNQPQHF. J is TRBJ1-5 and V is TRBV7-6, with a weak D call TRBD1 (5 bases). Germline CDR1 and CDR2: SGHVS and FNYEAQ. The CDR3 extends over 14 amino acids. The V gene lost 2 bases and the J gene lost 4 bases, with 9 bases spanning the gap.

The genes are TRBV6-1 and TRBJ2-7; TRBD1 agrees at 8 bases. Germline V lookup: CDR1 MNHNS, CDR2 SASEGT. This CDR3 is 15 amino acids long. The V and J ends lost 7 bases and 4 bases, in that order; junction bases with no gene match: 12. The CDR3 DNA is TGTGCCAGCACCCCCGGGACAGGTGGCTTGTACGAGCAGTACTTC. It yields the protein CASTPGTGGLYEQYF.

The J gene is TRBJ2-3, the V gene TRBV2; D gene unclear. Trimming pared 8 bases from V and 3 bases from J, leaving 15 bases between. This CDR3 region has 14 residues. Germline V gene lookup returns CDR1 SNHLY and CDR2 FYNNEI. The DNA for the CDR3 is TGTGCCAGCTCCCTTACGGTAGCAACAGATACGCAGTATTTT. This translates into CASSLTVATDTQYF.

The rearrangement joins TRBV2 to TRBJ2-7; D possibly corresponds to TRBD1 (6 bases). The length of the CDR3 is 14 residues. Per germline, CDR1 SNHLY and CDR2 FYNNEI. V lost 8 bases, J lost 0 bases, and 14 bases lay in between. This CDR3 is CASGAGANSYEQYF. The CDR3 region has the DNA TGTGCCAGCGGGGCAGGGGCGAACTCCTACGAGCAGTACTTC.

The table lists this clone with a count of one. CDR3 DNA sequence: TGTGCCAGCAGCGGTACTAGCGGGAGAGAGACCCAGTACTTC. Amino acid sequence: CASSGTSGRETQYF. This chain connects TRBV9 to TRBJ2-5; TRBD2 agrees at 11 bases. The CDR3 contains 14 residues. CDR1 and CDR2 from the germline V gene are SGDLS and YYNGEE. V lost 3 bases and J lost 4; bases outside the gene matches: 2. The entire variable domain, with the rest obtained from reference TRBV9 and TRBJ2-5, is as follows: DSGVTQTPKHLITATGQRVTLRCSPRSGDLSVYWYQQSLDQGLQFLIQYYNGEERAKGNILERFSAQQFPDLHSELNLSSLELGDSALYFCASSGTSGRETQYFGPGTRLLVL.

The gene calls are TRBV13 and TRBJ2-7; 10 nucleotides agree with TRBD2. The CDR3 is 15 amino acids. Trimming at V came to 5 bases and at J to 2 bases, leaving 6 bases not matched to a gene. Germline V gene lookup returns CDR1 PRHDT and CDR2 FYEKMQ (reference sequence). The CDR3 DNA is TGTGCCAGCAGCCCACCTGGACTAGCGGCCTACGAGCAGTACTTC. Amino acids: CASSPPGLAAYEQYF.

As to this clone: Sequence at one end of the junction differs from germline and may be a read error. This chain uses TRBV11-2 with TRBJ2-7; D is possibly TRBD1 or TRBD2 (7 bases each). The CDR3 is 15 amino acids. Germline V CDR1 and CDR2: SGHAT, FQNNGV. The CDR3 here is CASRLGRGPTYEQYF. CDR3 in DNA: TGTGCCAGCAGATTAGGGAGGGGGCCCACCTACGAGCAGTACTTC.

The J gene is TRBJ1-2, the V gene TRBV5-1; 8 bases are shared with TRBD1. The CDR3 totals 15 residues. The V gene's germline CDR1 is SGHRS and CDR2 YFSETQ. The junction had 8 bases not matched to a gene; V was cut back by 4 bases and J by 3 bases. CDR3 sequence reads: CASSPGQGSYYGYTF. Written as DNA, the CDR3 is TGCGCCAGCAGCCCCGGACAGGGTAGTTACTATGGCTACACCTTC.

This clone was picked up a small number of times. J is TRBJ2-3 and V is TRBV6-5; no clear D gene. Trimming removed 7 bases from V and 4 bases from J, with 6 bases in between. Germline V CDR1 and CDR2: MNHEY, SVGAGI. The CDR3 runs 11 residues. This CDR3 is CASTVADTQYF. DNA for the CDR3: TGTGCCAGCACCGTAGCAGATACGCAGTATTTT.

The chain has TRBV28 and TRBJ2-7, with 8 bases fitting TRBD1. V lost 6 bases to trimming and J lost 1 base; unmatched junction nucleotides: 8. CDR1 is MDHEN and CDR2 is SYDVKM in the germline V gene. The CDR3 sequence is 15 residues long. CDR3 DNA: TGTGCCAGCAGCCCCCCCAGGGGGCAGTCCTACGAGCAGTACTTC. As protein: CASSPPRGQSYEQYF.

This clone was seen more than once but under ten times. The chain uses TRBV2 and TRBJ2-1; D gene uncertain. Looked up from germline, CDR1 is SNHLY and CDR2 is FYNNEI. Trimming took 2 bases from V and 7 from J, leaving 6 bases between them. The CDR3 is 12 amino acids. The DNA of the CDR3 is TGTGCCAGCAGTGAACTGAGAAATGAGCAGTTCTTC. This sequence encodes CASSELRNEQFF. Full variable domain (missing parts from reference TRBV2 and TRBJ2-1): EPEVTQTPSHQVTQMGQEVILRCVPISNHLYFYWYRQILGQKVEFLVSFYNNEISEKSEIFDDQFSVERPDGSNFTLKIRSTKLEDSAMYFCASSELRNEQFFGPGTRLTVL.

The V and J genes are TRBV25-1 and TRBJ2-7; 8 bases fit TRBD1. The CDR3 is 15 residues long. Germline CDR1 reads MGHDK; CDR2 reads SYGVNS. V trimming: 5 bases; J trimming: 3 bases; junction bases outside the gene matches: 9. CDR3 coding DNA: TGTGCCAGCAGTACGCGCTGGACAGGGCACTACGAGCAGTACTTC. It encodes CASSTRWTGHYEQYF.

CDR3 coding DNA: TGTGCCAGCAGTAGGGGGGGATATAGCAATCAGCCCCAGCATTTT. Translated, it gives CASSRGGYSNQPQHF. The J gene is TRBJ1-5, the V gene TRBV27, with D maybe TRBD1 (6 bases). This CDR3 region has 15 residues. The germline V and J ends were trimmed by 5 bases and 0 bases, with 11 bases remaining between them. From germline, CDR1 is MNHEY and CDR2 SMNVEV (reference sequence).

CDR3 coding DNA: TGTGCCAGCAGCTTAGGTCTAGCGTACTACAATGAGCAGTTCTTC. As protein: CASSLGLAYYNEQFF. The J gene is TRBJ2-1, the V gene TRBV7-3; maybe TRBD2 (6 bases). Trimming shortened V by 2 bases and J by 3 bases, and 11 bases separated the two germline ends. CDR1 SGHTA and CDR2 FQGTGA come from the germline V gene. The length of the CDR3 is 15 residues.